The source of this TCR beta chain is a study of neurological immune-mediated disorders. Study-wide findings and caveats: Clinical and MRI features did not associate with the cluster found in multiple sclerosis patients. Subjects shared no identical expanded-clone CDR3 amino acid sequences, suggesting private TCR-beta repertoires in all groups. TCR clonal expansion peaked in HTLV-1-associated myelopathy patients and was lowest in multiple sclerosis patients.

This clonotype was counted at least ten times. The target antigen is unknown. Germline lookup yields CDR1 SGHTA and CDR2 FQGNSA. CDR3 size: 16 residues. Trimming took 1 base from V and 0 from J; bases not matched to a gene: 3. Per sequencing run, 15-18 subjects together gave over 170 million TCR-beta sequences. TCRdb re-called the 5' RACE reads with MiXCR, one entry per CDR3 protein. The repertoire consists of 65,000 to 75,000 distinct CDR3 sequences, with around 5% occurring once and the leading ten covering 2% to 2.5%. The sequencing sample was made of PBMCs. The chain employs TRBV7-2 and TRBJ1-3, with TRBD1 identical over 7 bases. The source of this sequence is a woman aged 70 to 79 with multiple sclerosis. CDR3 sequence: CASSLVTGFSGNTIYF. DNA of the CDR3: TGTGCCAGCAGCTTAGTGACAGGGTTCTCTGGAAACACCATATATTTT.